A selection of T cell receptor beta chains follows, all from one sample in a study of blood T cells in healthy people across ages. TCRdb redid the calling of the 5' RACE reads with MiXCR, one entry per CDR3 protein. This table has about 900,000 distinct CDR3 sequences, 60% to 80% appearing once. Specimen: blood. The receptors were sampled from a young man in good health. Each CDR3 is given with its conserved first and last residue. Each record gives: clone size, J gene, CDR3 length, D gene, V gene, CDR3 DNA, CDR3 protein. D genes are given only for firm matches. Not every row has a clone size; where given, it reads once, few, many or a size class.

size: .; J: TRBJ2-1; length: 17; D: TRBD2; V: TRBV7-3; DNA: TGTGCCAGCAGCTTAACGGGACTAGCGGGGGGCCGGGATGAGCAGTTCTTC; CDR3: CASSLTGLAGGRDEQFF
size: few; J: TRBJ2-1; length: 13; D: TRBD2; V: TRBV6-2/TRBV6-3; DNA: TGTGCCAGCAGCCAGACTAGCGGGGAGGAGCAGTTCTTC; CDR3: CASSQTSGEEQFF
size: .; J: TRBJ2-7; length: 15; D: .; V: TRBV12-3/TRBV12-4; DNA: TGTGCCAGCGGAGGTCAGGGGGGAAGTTACTACGAGCAGTACTTC; CDR3: CASGGQGGSYYEQYF
size: .; J: TRBJ2-6; length: 13; D: .; V: TRBV6-1; DNA: TGTGCCAGCACCTTCTCTGGGGCCAACGTCCCGACTTTC; CDR3: CASTFSGANVPTF
size: once; J: TRBJ2-1; length: 12; D: .; V: TRBV6-5; DNA: TGTGCCAGCATTCCGGAAAGTAATGAGCAGTTCTTC; CDR3: CASIPESNEQFF
size: .; J: TRBJ2-4; length: 13; D: .; V: TRBV20-1; DNA: TGCAGTGCTATGGGACCCCGTGGAAACATTCAGTACTTC; CDR3: CSAMGPRGNIQYF
size: .; J: TRBJ2-3; length: 15; D: TRBD1; V: TRBV2; DNA: TGTGCCAGAACTTCCAGGGGGCGAAGCACAGATACGCAGTATTTT; CDR3: CARTSRGRSTDTQYF
size: .; J: TRBJ2-5; length: 16; D: TRBD1; V: TRBV7-9; DNA: TGTGCCAGCAGCCCACCCTTAGGACAGGGACAAGAGACCCAGTACTTC; CDR3: CASSPPLGQGQETQYF
size: .; J: TRBJ2-3; length: 16; D: TRBD2; V: TRBV7-6; DNA: TGTGCCAGCAGCCACCTCCCGGGGGGGCCCCCAGATACGCAGTATTTT; CDR3: CASSHLPGGPPDTQYF
size: few; J: TRBJ1-1; length: 14; D: .; V: TRBV20-1; DNA: TGCAGTGCTAGATGGGACATGGATGGATCTGAAGCTTTCTTT; CDR3: CSARWDMDGSEAFF
size: few; J: TRBJ2-2; length: 18; D: .; V: TRBV3-1; DNA: TGTGCCAGCAGCCAAACTCGTGGTGGAGGAGGTTGGACCGGGGAGCTGTTTTTT; CDR3: CASSQTRGGGGWTGELFF
size: .; J: TRBJ2-5; length: 13; D: .; V: TRBV10-3; DNA: TGTGCCATCATGGATTCTTGGCAAGAGACCCAGTACTTC; CDR3: CAIMDSWQETQYF
size: few; J: TRBJ2-5; length: 14; D: .; V: TRBV7-9; DNA: TGTGCCAGCAGCTTATATCAAGACCAAGAGACCCAGTACTTC; CDR3: CASSLYQDQETQYF
size: .; J: TRBJ2-7; length: 15; D: TRBD2; V: TRBV9; DNA: TGTGCCAGCAGCGTCTCTAGCGGGGGGGATTACGAGCAGTACTTC; CDR3: CASSVSSGGDYEQYF
size: .; J: TRBJ2-6; length: 15; D: .; V: TRBV3-1; DNA: TGTGCCAGCACCATCGAGGGGACCGGGGCCAACGTCCTGACTTTC; CDR3: CASTIEGTGANVLTF
size: .; J: TRBJ2-7; length: 14; D: .; V: TRBV29-1; DNA: TGCAGCGTTGAGATGCTCCACAACGGCTACGAGCAGTACTTC; CDR3: CSVEMLHNGYEQYF
size: once; J: TRBJ2-1; length: 15; D: .; V: TRBV6-5; DNA: TGTGCCAGCACCACAGGGTCAGGGAATTTCGATGAGCAGTTCTTC; CDR3: CASTTGSGNFDEQFF
size: .; J: TRBJ1-2; length: 14; D: TRBD1; V: TRBV6-6; DNA: TGTGCCAGCAGTGCGGGGACAGGGATGTCTGGTTACACCTTC; CDR3: CASSAGTGMSGYTF
size: .; J: TRBJ2-5; length: 11; D: .; V: TRBV10-3; DNA: TGTGCCATCAGTGTGTTGGAGACCCAGTACTTC; CDR3: CAISVLETQYF
size: .; J: TRBJ2-1; length: 16; D: TRBD2; V: TRBV15; DNA: TGTGCCACCAGCAGAGCCCCTAGCGGCTCCTACAATGAGCAGTTCTTC; CDR3: CATSRAPSGSYNEQFF
size: .; J: TRBJ1-2; length: 14; D: .; V: TRBV6-6; DNA: TGTGCCAGTAGTTACATACCACGGGACTATGGCTACACCTTC; CDR3: CASSYIPRDYGYTF
size: .; J: TRBJ1-1; length: 10; D: .; V: TRBV29-1; DNA: TGCAGCGTTGAAGCGACTGAAGCTTTCTTT; CDR3: CSVEATEAFF
size: .; J: TRBJ1-5; length: 16; D: .; V: TRBV7-2; DNA: TGTGCCAGCAGCTTAGTCTCAGGGGATAGCAATCAGCCCCAGCATTTT; CDR3: CASSLVSGDSNQPQHF